The present TCR beta chain was sequenced within a study of vaccination and CD4 T cells after COVID-19. Of note for this clonotype: Its antigen is as yet unknown.

Germline CDR1 reads GTSNPN; CDR2 reads SVGIG (reference sequence). There are 14 residues in the CDR3. V lost 1 base to trimming and J lost 6 bases, with 13 bases between them. Oncomine TCR Beta short-read sequencing was applied to DNA from cultured CD4+ T cells. Genomic DNA extraction was carried out from cultured CD4+ T cells. Using its own MiXCR run on the PCR reads, TCRdb lists one record per CDR3 protein. This sample carries some 12,000 distinct CDR3 sequences, almost 30% of them seen once, and the ten largest clones take 13%. Regarding treatment: roughly 11-day PBMC culture with coronavirus spike peptide pools or control peptides (ViraFEST assay). Samples of CD4+ T cells were obtained from the unexposed donor before the COVID-19 pandemic (2011-2018).

Sequences were obtained from CD4+ T cells from blood, cultured in vitro. This TCR came from a human donor in good health. The gene calls are TRBV30 and TRBJ1-5; maybe TRBD1 (6 bases). The DNA for the CDR3 is TGTGCCTGGAGTGCACGACAGGTCCCTCAGCCCCAGCATTTT. It yields the protein CAWSARQVPQPQHF.